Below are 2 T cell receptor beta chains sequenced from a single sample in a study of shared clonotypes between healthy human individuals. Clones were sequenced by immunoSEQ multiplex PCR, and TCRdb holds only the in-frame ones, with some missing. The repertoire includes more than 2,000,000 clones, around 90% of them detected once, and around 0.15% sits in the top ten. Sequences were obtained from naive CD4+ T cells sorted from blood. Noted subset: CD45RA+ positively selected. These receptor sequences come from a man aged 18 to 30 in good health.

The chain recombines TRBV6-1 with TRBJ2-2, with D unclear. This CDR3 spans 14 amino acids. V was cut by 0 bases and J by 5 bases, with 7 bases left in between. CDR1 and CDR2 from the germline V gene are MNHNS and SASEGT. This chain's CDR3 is CASSEALVTGELFF. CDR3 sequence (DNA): TGTGCCAGCAGTGAAGCGCTGGTAACCGGGGAGCTGTTTTTT.

This CDR3 is CASSQRGGAHEQFF. The CDR3 region has the DNA TGTGCCAGCAGTCAACGTGGAGGGGCCCATGAGCAGTTCTTC. The gene calls are TRBV25-1 and TRBJ2-1; perhaps TRBD2 as D (6 bases). The V gene lost 5 bases and the J gene lost 8 bases, with 16 bases spanning the gap. Germline CDR1 and CDR2: MGHDK and SYGVNS. The CDR3 is made up of 14 amino acids.